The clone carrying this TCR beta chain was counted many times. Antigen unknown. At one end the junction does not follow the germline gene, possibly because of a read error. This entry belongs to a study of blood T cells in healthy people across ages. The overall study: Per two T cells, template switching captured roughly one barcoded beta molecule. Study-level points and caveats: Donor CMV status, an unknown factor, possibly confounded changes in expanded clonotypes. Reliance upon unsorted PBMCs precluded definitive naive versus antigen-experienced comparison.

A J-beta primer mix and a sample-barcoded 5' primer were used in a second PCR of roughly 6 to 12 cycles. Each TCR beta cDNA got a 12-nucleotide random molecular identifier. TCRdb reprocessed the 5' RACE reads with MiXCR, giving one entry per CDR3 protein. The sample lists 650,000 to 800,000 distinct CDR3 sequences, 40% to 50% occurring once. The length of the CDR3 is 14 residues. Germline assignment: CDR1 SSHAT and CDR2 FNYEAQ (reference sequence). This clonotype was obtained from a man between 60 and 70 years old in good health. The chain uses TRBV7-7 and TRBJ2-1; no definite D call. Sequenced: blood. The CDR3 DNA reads TGTGCTAGCAGCTTAGGGTCGCCACCGGACGAGCAGTTCTTC. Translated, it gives CASSLGSPPDEQFF.